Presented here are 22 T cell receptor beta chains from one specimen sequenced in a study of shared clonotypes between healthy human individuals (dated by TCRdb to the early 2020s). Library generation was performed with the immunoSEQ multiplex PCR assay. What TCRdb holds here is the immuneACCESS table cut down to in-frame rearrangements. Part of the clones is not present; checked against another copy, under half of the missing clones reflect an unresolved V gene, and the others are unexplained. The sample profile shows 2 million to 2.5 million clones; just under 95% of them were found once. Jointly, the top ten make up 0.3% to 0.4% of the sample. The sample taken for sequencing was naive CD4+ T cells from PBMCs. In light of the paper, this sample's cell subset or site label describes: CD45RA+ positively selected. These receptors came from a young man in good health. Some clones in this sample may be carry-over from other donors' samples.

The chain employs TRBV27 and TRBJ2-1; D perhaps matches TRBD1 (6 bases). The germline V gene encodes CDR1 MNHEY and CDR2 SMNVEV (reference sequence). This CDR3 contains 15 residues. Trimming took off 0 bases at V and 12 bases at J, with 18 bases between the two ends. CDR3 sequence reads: CASSLSLVRGKGQFF. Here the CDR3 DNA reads TGTGCCAGCAGTTTATCCCTCGTAAGGGGGAAAGGGCAGTTCTTC.

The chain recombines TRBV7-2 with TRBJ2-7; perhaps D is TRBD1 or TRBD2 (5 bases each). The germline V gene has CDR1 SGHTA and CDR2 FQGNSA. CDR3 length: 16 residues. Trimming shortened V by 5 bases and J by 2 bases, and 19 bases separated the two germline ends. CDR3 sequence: CASSDGAAIPTYEQYF. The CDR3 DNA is TGTGCCAGCAGCGACGGGGCTGCAATTCCAACCTACGAGCAGTACTTC.

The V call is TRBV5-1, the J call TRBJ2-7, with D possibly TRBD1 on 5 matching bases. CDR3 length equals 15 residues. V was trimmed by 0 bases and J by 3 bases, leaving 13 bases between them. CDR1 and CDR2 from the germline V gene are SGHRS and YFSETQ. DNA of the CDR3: TGCGCCAGCAGCTTGGCAGGGTCGAACCGCTACGAGCAGTACTTC. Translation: CASSLAGSNRYEQYF.

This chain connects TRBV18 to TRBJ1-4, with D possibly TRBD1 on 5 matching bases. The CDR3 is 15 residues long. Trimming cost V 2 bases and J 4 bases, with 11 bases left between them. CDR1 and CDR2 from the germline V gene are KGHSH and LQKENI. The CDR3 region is CASSPFGAHNEKLFF. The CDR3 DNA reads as TGTGCCAGCTCACCATTCGGGGCGCATAATGAAAAACTGTTTTTT.

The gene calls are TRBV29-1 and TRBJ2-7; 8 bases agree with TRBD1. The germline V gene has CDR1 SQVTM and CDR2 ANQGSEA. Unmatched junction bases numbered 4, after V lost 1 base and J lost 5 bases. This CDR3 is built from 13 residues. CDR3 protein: CSVEGRGLHEQYF. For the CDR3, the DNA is TGCAGCGTTGAAGGCAGGGGGCTTCACGAGCAGTACTTC.

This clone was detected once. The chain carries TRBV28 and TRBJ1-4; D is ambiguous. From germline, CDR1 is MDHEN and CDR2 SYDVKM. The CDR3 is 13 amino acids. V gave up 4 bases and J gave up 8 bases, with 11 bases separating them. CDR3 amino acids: CASSSLLIEKLFF. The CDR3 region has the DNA TGTGCCAGCAGTTCTCTCCTGATCGAAAAACTGTTTTTT.

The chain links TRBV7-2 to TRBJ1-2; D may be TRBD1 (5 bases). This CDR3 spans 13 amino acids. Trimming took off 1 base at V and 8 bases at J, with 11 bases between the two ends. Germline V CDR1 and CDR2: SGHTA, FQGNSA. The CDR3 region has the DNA TGTGCCAGCAGCTTAGAGGAGGACAAAGGCTACACCTTC. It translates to CASSLEEDKGYTF.

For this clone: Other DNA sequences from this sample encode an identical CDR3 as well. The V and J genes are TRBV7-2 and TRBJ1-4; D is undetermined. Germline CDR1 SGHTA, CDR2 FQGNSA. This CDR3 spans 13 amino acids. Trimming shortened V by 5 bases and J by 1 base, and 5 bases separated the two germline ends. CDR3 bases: TGTGCCAGCAGCCTGAGAACTAATGAAAAACTGTTTTTT. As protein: CASSLRTNEKLFF.

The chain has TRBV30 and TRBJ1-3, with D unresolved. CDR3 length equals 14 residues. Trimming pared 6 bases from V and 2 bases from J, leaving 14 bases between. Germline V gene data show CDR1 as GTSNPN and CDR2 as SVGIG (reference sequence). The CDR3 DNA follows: TGTGCCTGCTCTAAGGCCTCAGCTGGAAACACCATATATTTT. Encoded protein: CACSKASAGNTIYF.

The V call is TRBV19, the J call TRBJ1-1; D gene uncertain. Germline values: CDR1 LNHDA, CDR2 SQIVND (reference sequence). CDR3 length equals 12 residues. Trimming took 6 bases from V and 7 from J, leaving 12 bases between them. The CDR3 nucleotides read TGTGCCAGTAGCCCGCGTTGGAATGAAGCTTTCTTT. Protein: CASSPRWNEAFF.

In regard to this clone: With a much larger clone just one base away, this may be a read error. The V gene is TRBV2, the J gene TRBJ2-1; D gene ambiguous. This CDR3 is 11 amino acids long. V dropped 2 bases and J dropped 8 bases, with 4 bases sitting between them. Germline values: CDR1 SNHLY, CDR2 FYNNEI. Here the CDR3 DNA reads TGTGCCAGCAGTGAATACCATGAGCAGTTCTTC. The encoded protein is CASSEYHEQFF.

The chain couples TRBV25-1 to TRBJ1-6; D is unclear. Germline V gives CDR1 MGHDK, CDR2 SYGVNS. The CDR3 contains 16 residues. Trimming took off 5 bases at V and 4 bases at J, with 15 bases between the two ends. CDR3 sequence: CASSSLADLYNSPLHF. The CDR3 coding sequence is TGTGCCAGCAGTTCGCTAGCGGACCTATATAATTCACCCCTCCACTTT.

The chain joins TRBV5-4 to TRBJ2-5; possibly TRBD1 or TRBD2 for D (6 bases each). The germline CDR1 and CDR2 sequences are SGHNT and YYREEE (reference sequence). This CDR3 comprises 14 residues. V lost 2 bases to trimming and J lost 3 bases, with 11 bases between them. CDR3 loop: CASSFRGGKETQYF. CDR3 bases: TGTGCCAGCAGCTTCAGGGGAGGCAAAGAGACCCAGTACTTC.

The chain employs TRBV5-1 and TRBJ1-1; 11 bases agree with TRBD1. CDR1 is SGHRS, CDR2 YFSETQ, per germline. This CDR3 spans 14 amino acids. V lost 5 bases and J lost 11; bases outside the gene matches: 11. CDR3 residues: CASRDGGTGGTAFF. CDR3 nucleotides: TGCGCCAGCAGGGATGGCGGGACAGGGGGAACTGCTTTCTTT.

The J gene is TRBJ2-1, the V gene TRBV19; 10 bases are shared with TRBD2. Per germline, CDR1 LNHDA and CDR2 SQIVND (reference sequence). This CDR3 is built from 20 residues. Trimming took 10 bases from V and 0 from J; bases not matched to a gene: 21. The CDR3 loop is CATQERSGRALSRSYNEQFF. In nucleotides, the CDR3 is TGTGCCACTCAAGAGAGAAGCGGGAGGGCCCTCTCCCGCTCCTACAATGAGCAGTTCTTC.

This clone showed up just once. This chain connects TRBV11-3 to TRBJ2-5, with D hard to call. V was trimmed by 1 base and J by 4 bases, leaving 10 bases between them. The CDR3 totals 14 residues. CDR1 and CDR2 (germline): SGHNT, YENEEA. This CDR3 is CASSLGPETETQYF. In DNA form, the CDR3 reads TGTGCCAGCAGCTTAGGACCCGAAACAGAGACCCAGTACTTC. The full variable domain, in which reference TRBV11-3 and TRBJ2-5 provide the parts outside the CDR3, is EAGVVQSPRYKIIEKKQPVAFWCNPISGHNTLYWYLQNLGQGPELLIRYENEEAVDDSQLPKDRFSAERLKGVDSTLKIQPAELGDSAVYLCASSLGPETETQYFGPGTRLLVL.

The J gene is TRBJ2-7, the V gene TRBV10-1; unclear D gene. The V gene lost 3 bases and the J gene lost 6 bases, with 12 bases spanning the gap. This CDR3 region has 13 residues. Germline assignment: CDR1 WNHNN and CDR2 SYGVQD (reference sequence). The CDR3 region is CASSDRIVGEQYF. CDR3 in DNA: TGCGCCAGCAGTGACCGTATAGTGGGCGAGCAGTACTTC.

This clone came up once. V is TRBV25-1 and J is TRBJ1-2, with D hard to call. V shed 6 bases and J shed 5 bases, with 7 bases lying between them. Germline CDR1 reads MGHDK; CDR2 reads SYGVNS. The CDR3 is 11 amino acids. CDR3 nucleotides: TGTGCCAGCAGATCAGAATATGGCTACACCTTC. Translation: CASRSEYGYTF.

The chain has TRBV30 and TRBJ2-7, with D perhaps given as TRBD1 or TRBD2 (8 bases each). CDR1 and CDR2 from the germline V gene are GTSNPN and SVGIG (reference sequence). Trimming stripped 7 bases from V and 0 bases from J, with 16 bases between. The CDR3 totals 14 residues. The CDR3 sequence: CASGGGQDSYEQYF. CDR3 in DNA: TGTGCCTCCGGGGGGGGACAGGACTCCTACGAGCAGTACTTC.

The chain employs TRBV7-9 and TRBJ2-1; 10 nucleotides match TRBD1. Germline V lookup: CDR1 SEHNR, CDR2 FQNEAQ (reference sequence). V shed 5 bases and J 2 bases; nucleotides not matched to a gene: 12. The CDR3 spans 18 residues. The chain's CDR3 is CASSQGQGMRQPYNEQFF. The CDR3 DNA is TGTGCCAGCAGCCAGGGACAGGGGATGAGGCAACCCTACAATGAGCAGTTCTTC.

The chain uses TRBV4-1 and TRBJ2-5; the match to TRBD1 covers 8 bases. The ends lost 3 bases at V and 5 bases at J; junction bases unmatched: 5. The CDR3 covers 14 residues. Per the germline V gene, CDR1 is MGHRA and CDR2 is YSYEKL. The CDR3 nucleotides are TGCGCCAGCAGCCAGACAGGGGTCGCGGAGACCCAGTACTTC. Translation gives CASSQTGVAETQYF.

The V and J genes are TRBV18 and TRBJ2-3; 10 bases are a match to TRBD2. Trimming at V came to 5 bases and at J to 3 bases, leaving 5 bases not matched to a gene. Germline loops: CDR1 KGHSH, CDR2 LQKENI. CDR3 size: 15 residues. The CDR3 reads CASSSSSGSTDTQYF. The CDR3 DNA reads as TGTGCCAGCTCATCCTCTAGCGGGAGTACAGATACGCAGTATTTT.